The entry that follows covers one T cell receptor (beta chain) sequence. What it binds is not known. The assay was immunoSEQ multiplex PCR, and TCRdb's table has in-frame clones only and misses some. There are some 60,000 clones in the sample; around 85% occur only once, and roughly an eighth lies in the top ten. Germline loops: CDR1 SGHRS, CDR2 YFSETQ. Germline trimming cut 6 bases from V and 5 bases from J; bases unmatched to any gene: 17. The CDR3 has 17 residues. This specimen belongs to a study of OX40 agonist ivuxolimab in advanced cancers. Study conclusions and caveats: On average, a greater number of expanded clones characterised CD8+ T cells relative to CD4+. Normalized T-cell clonal expansion was also low in some nonresponders. Within 6 weeks, CD4+ and CD8+ blood T cells expanded clonally at 0.1 to 3.0 mg/kg.

The sequenced sample was CD4+ or CD8+ T cells sorted from blood, obtained in a trial of the OX40 agonist ivuxolimab. The sequence derives from an adult with an advanced solid tumor such as melanoma, head and neck, liver or kidney cancer. The rearrangement uses TRBV5-1 and TRBJ2-1, with 7 bases aligning to TRBD1. The CDR3 reads CASKEGGWDRRNNEQFF. CDR3 coding DNA: TGCGCCAGCAAAGAAGGGGGTTGGGACAGAAGGAACAATGAGCAGTTCTTC.